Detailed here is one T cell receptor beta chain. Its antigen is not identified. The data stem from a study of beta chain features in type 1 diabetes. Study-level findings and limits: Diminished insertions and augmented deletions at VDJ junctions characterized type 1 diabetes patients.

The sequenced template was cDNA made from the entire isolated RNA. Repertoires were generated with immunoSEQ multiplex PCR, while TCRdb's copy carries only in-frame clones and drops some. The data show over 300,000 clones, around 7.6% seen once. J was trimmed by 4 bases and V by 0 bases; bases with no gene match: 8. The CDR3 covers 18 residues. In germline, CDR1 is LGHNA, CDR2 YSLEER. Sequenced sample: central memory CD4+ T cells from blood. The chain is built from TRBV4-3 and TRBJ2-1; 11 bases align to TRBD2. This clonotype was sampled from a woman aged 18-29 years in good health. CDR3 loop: CASSQDVVGLAGYNEQFF. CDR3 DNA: TGCGCCAGCAGCCAAGATGTGGTCGGACTAGCGGGTTACAATGAGCAGTTCTTC.